This TCR beta chain emerged from a study of T-cell memory formation after mild COVID-19. Study-wide findings and caveats: The pre-infection memory compartment contained some responding clones, suggesting cross-reactive memory joined. The main location of contracting CD4+ clones was CM and EM, and that of contracting CD8+ clones was EMRA. Day 15 to 85 contracting clones showed balanced CD4/CD8; day 15 to 37 expanders favored CD4+.

TCRdb re-derived calls from the 5' RACE reads in MiXCR, one entry per CDR3 protein. Counted here are around 180,000 distinct CDR3 sequences, roughly 17% occurring once; the ten biggest clones make up about 2.1%. As to this clonotype: Its antigen is not identified.

The sequenced sample consisted of PBMCs or a T cell subset sorted from them (not recorded which). This sequence was found in an adult woman who had mild COVID-19 (a few samples of this study predate the infection). Cell type and time point are not known.

In DNA, the CDR3 is TGTGCCAGCAGCTCACCCCGGACCGGGATGAACACTGAAGCTTTCTTT. Translating gives CASSSPRTGMNTEAFF. V is TRBV7-9 and J is TRBJ1-1; D ambiguous. V was trimmed by 4 bases and J by 0 bases, leaving 15 bases between them. The germline CDR1 and CDR2 sequences are SEHNR and FQNEAQ (reference sequence). The CDR3 runs 16 residues.